This is a list of T cell receptor beta chains from one sample in a study of blood T cell repertoires in COVID-19. Sequenced by immunoSEQ multiplex PCR; TCRdb stores in-frame clones only, minus some. The table shows around 80,000 clones, with over 60% occurring only once. The sample comprised peripheral blood. These receptors were obtained from a woman older than 75 with active or convalescent COVID-19. CDR3s include the opening cysteine and the closing phenylalanine or tryptophan. D genes are given only for firm matches. Some rows mark clone size as missing; the rest say once, few, many or name a class of expanded clone.

CDR3 | DNA | V | size | D | J
CASSSNYGYTF | TGTGCCAGCAGTTCGAACTATGGCTACACCTTC | TRBV6-2/TRBV6-3 | many | NA | TRBJ1-2
CASSFSGARTGELFF | TGCGCCAGCAGCTTTTCTGGGGCGCGCACCGGGGAGCTGTTTTTT | TRBV5-1 | NA | NA | TRBJ2-2
CASSPQELADQYF | TGTGCCAGCTCACCCCAGGAACTAGCGGATCAGTACTTC | TRBV18 | few | TRBD2 | TRBJ2-7
CASSYRRRGLYEQYF | TGTGCCAGCAGTTACCGTCGCAGGGGACTATACGAGCAGTACTTC | TRBV6-2/TRBV6-3 | NA | NA | TRBJ2-7
CAWWPRDRGQRGVGDEQFF | TGTGCCTGGTGGCCTCGGGACAGGGGGCAACGGGGGGTTGGCGATGAGCAGTTCTTC | TRBV30 | few | TRBD1 | TRBJ2-1
CAWSPRVGGVSNQPQHF | TGTGCCTGGAGTCCCAGAGTAGGGGGGGTGAGCAATCAGCCCCAGCATTTT | TRBV30 | NA | NA | TRBJ1-5
CASSLSGKYQPQHF | TGTGCCAGCAGCTTATCGGGAAAGTATCAGCCCCAGCATTTT | TRBV7-8 | few | NA | TRBJ1-5
CASSDSFRGVYNEQFF | TGTGCCAGCAGTGACTCGTTTCGGGGGGTTTACAATGAGCAGTTCTTC | TRBV6-4 | NA | TRBD2 | TRBJ2-1
CASSLLFSSEQYF | TGTGCCAGCAGTTTATTGTTTAGCTCCGAGCAGTACTTC | TRBV27 | NA | NA | TRBJ2-7
CASSSPGQGNEQFF | TGTGCCAGCAGTTCACCGGGACAGGGGAATGAGCAGTTCTTC | TRBV6-5 | NA | TRBD1 | TRBJ2-1